This TCR beta chain is from a study of tumor and adjacent non-tumor tissue in lung cancer. About the study: Histology: 11 to 13 adenocarcinoma, a couple of squamous cell carcinoma, 1 small cell lung cancer. Stage I to III disease affected about ten men and 5 women aged roughly 31 to 85.

A modified ARM-PCR protocol with three rounds of nested PCR amplified TCRbeta. Each CDR3 protein gets one entry after TCRdb re-called the multiplex PCR reads with MiXCR. The sample shows about 75,000 distinct CDR3 sequences, around 65% of them seen only once. The template was RNA from unsorted bulk tissue. More than 3 cm separated this lung sample from the edge of the tumor. Donors were chemotherapy-naive, newly diagnosed lung cancer surgical patients in China, August–late 2014. Germline V CDR1 and CDR2: DFQATT, SNEGSKA (reference sequence). This CDR3 has 15 residues. The study's findings and limits: Compared with tumor, normal lung showed significantly lower TCR diversity.

With regard to this clonotype: Its target is not known. Germline and junction disagree at one end, which may indicate a read error.

The specimen sequenced was distant non-tumor lung tissue. V gene TRBV20-1 combines with J gene TRBJ2-7; TRBD2 matches 8 bases. This clonotype originated in a woman between 45 and 60 years old with non-small cell lung cancer. CDR3 bases: TGCAGTGCTACACTAGCGGCTAGATACGTTGGGGAGCATTACTTC. Its protein is CSATLAARYVGEHYF.